This passage covers 16 T cell receptor beta chains from one sample sequenced in a study of cytomegalovirus exposure and HLA in healthy donors. The PCR was carried out with 60 Vbeta primers and 13 Jbeta primers. Produced via immunoSEQ multiplex PCR; TCRdb's table is partial and in-frame only. Here the sample spans about 200,000 clones, around 85% being singletons. The sequenced sample was PBMCs. These receptor sequences come from a woman aged 45 to 65 in good health and CMV-seronegative.

This clone was detected only once. This chain connects TRBV5-1 to TRBJ2-5; D possibly corresponds to TRBD1 (6 bases). The length of the CDR3 is 15 residues. In germline, CDR1 is SGHRS, CDR2 YFSETQ. The V and J ends lost 4 bases and 2 bases respectively, with 15 bases between them. DNA of the CDR3: TGCGCCAGCAGCCGGACCGGGACACCTCAAGAGACCCAGTACTTC. This codes for CASSRTGTPQETQYF.

CDR3: CASSLGPLQTGTQQYF. Written as DNA, the CDR3 is TGTGCCAGCAGCTTAGGACCTCTCCAGACAGGGACCCAGCAGTACTTC. This sequence joins TRBV7-8 and TRBJ2-7; 7 nucleotides line up with TRBD1. Germline CDR1 is SGHVS and CDR2 is FQNEAQ. J gave up 8 bases and V 1 base, and 14 bases lay outside the gene matches. This CDR3 is 16 amino acids long.

The chain links TRBV15 to TRBJ2-1; 9 nucleotides agree with TRBD2. The CDR3 runs 14 residues. V shed 6 bases and J 6 bases; nucleotides not matched to a gene: 6. Germline V gene lookup returns CDR1 LNHNV and CDR2 YYDKDF (reference sequence). Here the CDR3 DNA reads TGTGCCACCAGTTTTAGCGGGAGTGTCAATGAGCAGTTCTTC. It yields the protein CATSFSGSVNEQFF.

The CDR3 DNA reads TGTGCCAGTAGTAAGGGACTAGCGGGAGGGCCCGGGGAGCTGTTTTTT. The encoded protein is CASSKGLAGGPGELFF. V gene TRBV19 combines with J gene TRBJ2-2, with 16 bases fitting TRBD2. The CDR3 is 16 residues long. V lost 4 bases, J lost 6 bases, and 2 bases stayed unmatched. Germline V gene data show CDR1 as LNHDA and CDR2 as SQIVND (reference sequence).

The chain recombines TRBV18 with TRBJ1-1; 7 positions agree with TRBD1. The CDR3 consists of 15 residues. CDR1 and CDR2 from the germline V gene are KGHSH and LQKENI. Losses at the gene ends were 6 bases for V and 5 bases for J; bases not matched to a gene: 12. CDR3: CASSTSWQGETEAFF. The CDR3 bases are TGTGCCAGCTCCACCTCATGGCAGGGGGAAACTGAAGCTTTCTTT.

The V call is TRBV7-2, the J call TRBJ2-7; 7 bases line up with TRBD1. This CDR3 has 14 amino acids. V was clipped by 5 bases and J by 2 bases; unmatched bases: 6. Germline loops: CDR1 SGHTA, CDR2 FQGNSA. CDR3 loop: CASSPRQGPYEQYF. CDR3 nucleotides: TGTGCCAGCAGCCCCCGACAGGGACCCTACGAGCAGTACTTC.

The chain uses TRBV7-2 and TRBJ2-2, with D possibly TRBD1 on 6 matching bases. This CDR3 region has 15 residues. CDR1 and CDR2 from the germline V gene are SGHTA and FQGNSA. Trimming cost V 3 bases and J 4 bases, with 12 bases left between them. CDR3 amino acids: CASSFATGITGELFF. The CDR3 region has the DNA TGTGCCAGCAGCTTCGCGACAGGAATCACCGGGGAGCTGTTTTTT.

The gene calls are TRBV6-1 and TRBJ2-7; TRBD1 agrees at 10 bases. Unmatched junction bases numbered 10, after V lost 1 base and J lost 7 bases. This CDR3 has 16 amino acids. Germline values: CDR1 MNHNS, CDR2 SASEGT. This CDR3 reads CASSEVGQGTPWEQYF. The DNA of the CDR3 is TGTGCCAGCAGTGAAGTGGGACAGGGGACTCCTTGGGAGCAGTACTTC.

This clone was recorded once. The chain joins TRBV5-1 to TRBJ1-2; 7 bases line up with TRBD1. Germline CDR1 SGHRS, CDR2 YFSETQ. Germline trimming cut 5 bases from V and 8 bases from J; bases unmatched to any gene: 12. The length of the CDR3 is 14 residues. In DNA, the CDR3 is TGCGCCAGCAGGTTGAGACAGGGTAGCGACGGCTACACCTTC. Translation: CASRLRQGSDGYTF.

J is TRBJ1-5 and V is TRBV27; D is ambiguous. CDR1 and CDR2 (germline): MNHEY, SMNVEV (reference sequence). Deletions cut 2 bases from V and 6 bases from J, with 8 bases between. The CDR3 extends over 13 amino acids. The CDR3 bases are TGTGCCAGCAGTTTAGAAGAGGGTCAGCCCCAGCATTTT. Its protein product is CASSLEEGQPQHF.

The CDR3 nucleotides are TGCGCCAGCAGCCAAAATCCGTCTAGCGGGATCAATGAGCAGTTCTTC. Its translation is CASSQNPSSGINEQFF. The V call is TRBV4-1, the J call TRBJ2-1; TRBD2 matches at 9 bases. V shed 2 bases, J shed 6 bases, and the junction held 8 bases outside the gene matches. The V gene's germline CDR1 is MGHRA and CDR2 YSYEKL. There are 16 residues in the CDR3.

The chain carries TRBV5-4 and TRBJ2-5; 10 nucleotides line up with TRBD2. This CDR3 contains 15 residues. CDR1 and CDR2 from the germline V gene are SGHNT and YYREEE (reference sequence). V gave up 4 bases and J gave up 6 bases; unmatched junction bases: 9. CDR3: CASSPSGRAAKTQYF. The CDR3 DNA is TGTGCCAGCAGCCCAAGCGGGAGGGCCGCAAAGACCCAGTACTTC.

This clone showed up just once. The V and J genes are TRBV28 and TRBJ2-7, with a possible D match to TRBD1 (5 bases). From germline, CDR1 is MDHEN and CDR2 SYDVKM. Trimming cost V 4 bases and J 0 bases, with 13 bases left between them. This CDR3 is 15 amino acids long. CDR3 residues: CASSSRTRNSYEQYF. In DNA, the CDR3 is TGTGCCAGCAGTTCTCGGACACGTAACTCCTACGAGCAGTACTTC.

V usage is TRBV28 and J usage is TRBJ2-5; the match to TRBD1 covers 8 bases. Germline values: CDR1 MDHEN, CDR2 SYDVKM. The CDR3 runs 16 residues. V lost 6 bases, J lost 0 bases, and 9 bases stayed unmatched. For the CDR3, the DNA is TGTGCCAGCAGGTCTCAGGGGGCCGAGTACCAAGAGACCCAGTACTTC. Its translation: CASRSQGAEYQETQYF.

The rearrangement uses TRBV13 and TRBJ1-2, with D possibly TRBD1 on 5 matching bases. V lost 3 bases, J lost 3 bases, and 8 bases lay in between. The V gene's germline CDR1 is PRHDT and CDR2 FYEKMQ (reference sequence). The CDR3 has 13 residues. This CDR3 is CASSFGTDYGYTF. The DNA for the CDR3 is TGTGCCAGCAGCTTTGGGACTGACTATGGCTACACCTTC.

The chain joins TRBV11-3 to TRBJ2-3, with a weak D call TRBD1 (5 bases). The germline CDR1 and CDR2 sequences are SGHNT and YENEEA. Between the trimmed V and J ends, which lost 4 bases and 0 bases, there was a span of 8 bases. CDR3 size: 14 residues. The CDR3, as DNA: TGTGCCAGCAGCTCGACAGCTAGCACAGATACGCAGTATTTT. Its protein product is CASSSTASTDTQYF.